What follows is one TCR beta chain and its context. Its target is not known. This sample was taken from a study of cytomegalovirus exposure and HLA in healthy donors. Overall study results and limits: The study flagged roughly 160 TCR beta chains as cytomegalovirus-associated. The authors later found most CMV-associated TCR beta chains appeared HLA-restricted.

Germline-derived CDR1 and CDR2 are SQVTM and ANQGSEA. The CDR3 runs to 15 residues. Trimming left V 4 bases short and J 2 bases short, with 15 bases between. 13 Jbeta primers and 60 Vbeta primers were used for the PCR. Original handling: Unique TCR beta chains numbered approximately 80 million in a later analysis, with roughly 9.9 million shared. Some clones are missing from TCRdb's copy, which holds only in-frame ones; the method was immunoSEQ multiplex PCR. The V and J calls and the clone size are those of that table, but D and trimming were determined from the DNA. The table records some 200,000 clones, over 70% of them present only once.

Sequencing used PBMCs. The V call is TRBV29-1, the J call TRBJ2-1; the D gene is possibly TRBD2 (5 bases). This clonotype was sampled from a boy between 2 and 15 years old in good health and CMV-seronegative. CDR3 coding DNA: TGCAGCGTTGCGTCTAGCCGACCTGCCTACAATGAGCAGTTCTTC. Its protein product is CSVASSRPAYNEQFF.